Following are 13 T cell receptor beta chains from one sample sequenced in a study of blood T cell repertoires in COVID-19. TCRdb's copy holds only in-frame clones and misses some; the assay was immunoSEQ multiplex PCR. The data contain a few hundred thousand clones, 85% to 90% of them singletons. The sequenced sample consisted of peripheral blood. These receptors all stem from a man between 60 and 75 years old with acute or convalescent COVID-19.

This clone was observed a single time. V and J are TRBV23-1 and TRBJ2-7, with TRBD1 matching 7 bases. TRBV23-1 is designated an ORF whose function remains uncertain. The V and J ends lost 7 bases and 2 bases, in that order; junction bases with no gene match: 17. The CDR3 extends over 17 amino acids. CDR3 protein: CASISEKGAKIPYEQYF. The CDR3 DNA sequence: TGCGCCAGCATATCCGAAAAGGGGGCGAAGATTCCCTACGAGCAGTACTTC.

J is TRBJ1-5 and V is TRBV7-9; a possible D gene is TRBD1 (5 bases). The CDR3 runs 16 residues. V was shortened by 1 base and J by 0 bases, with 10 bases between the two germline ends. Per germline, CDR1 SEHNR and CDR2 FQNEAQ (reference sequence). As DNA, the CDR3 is TGTGCCAGCAGCTTAGTCACCGGGGGTAGCAATCAGCCCCAGCATTTT. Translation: CASSLVTGGSNQPQHF.

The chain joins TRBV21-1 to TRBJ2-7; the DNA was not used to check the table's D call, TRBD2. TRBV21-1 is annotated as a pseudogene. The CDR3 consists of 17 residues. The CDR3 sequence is CATSRQIRAGEGHEQYF. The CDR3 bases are TGTGCCACCAGCAGACAGATTAGAGCAGGGGAGGGCCACGAGCAGTACTTC.

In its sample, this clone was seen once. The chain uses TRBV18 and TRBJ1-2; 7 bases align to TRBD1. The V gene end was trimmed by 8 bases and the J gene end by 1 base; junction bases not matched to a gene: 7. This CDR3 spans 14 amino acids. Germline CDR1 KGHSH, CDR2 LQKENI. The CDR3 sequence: CASHRDRLNYGYTF. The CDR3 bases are TGTGCCAGCCACCGGGACAGACTTAACTATGGCTACACCTTC.

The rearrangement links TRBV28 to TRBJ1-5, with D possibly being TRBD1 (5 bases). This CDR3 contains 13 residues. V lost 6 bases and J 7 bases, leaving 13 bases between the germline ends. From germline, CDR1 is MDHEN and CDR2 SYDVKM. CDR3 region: CASRQVVIQPQHF. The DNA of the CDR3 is TGTGCCAGCAGACAGGTAGTAATCCAGCCCCAGCATTTT.

CDR3 nucleotide sequence: TGTGCCAGCAGTGTGGGACAGGGCAATCAGCCCCAGCATTTT. Amino acids: CASSVGQGNQPQHF. The chain has TRBV7-2 and TRBJ1-5; 8 bases match TRBD1. In germline, CDR1 is SGHTA, CDR2 FQGNSA. The CDR3 is made up of 14 amino acids. Unmatched junction bases numbered 3, after V lost 6 bases and J lost 2 bases.

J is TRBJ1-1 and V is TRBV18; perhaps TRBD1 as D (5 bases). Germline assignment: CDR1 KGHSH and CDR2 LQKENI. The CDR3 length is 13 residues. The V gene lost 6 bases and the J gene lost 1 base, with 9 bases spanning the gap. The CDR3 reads CASSLGQNTEAFF. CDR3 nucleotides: TGTGCCAGCTCCCTAGGACAGAACACTGAAGCTTTCTTT.

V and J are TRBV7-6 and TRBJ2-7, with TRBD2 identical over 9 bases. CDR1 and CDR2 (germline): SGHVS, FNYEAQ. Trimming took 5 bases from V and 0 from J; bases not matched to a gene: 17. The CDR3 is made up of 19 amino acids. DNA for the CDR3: TGTGCCAGCAGCGACCTTGGAGGCGGGGGGGCCTCAAGCTCCTACGAGCAGTACTTC. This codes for CASSDLGGGGASSSYEQYF. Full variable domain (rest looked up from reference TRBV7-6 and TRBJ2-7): GAGVSQSPRYKVTKRGQDVALRCDPISGHVSLYWYRQALGQGPEFLTYFNYEAQQDKSGLPNDRFSAERPEGSISTLTIQRTEQRDSAMYRCASSDLGGGGASSSYEQYFGPGTRLTVT.

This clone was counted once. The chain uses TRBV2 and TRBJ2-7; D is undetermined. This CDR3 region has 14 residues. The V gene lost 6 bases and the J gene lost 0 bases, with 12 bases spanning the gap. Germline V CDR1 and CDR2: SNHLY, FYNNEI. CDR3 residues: CASRSELSSYEQYF. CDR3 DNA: TGTGCCAGCAGATCTGAACTAAGCTCCTACGAGCAGTACTTC.

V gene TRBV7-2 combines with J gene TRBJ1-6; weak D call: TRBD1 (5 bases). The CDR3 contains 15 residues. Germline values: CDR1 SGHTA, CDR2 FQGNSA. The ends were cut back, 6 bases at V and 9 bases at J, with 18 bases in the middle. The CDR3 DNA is TGTGCCAGCAGGCCTTGGGGGGGATTAAGTTCACCCCTCCACTTT. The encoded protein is CASRPWGGLSSPLHF.

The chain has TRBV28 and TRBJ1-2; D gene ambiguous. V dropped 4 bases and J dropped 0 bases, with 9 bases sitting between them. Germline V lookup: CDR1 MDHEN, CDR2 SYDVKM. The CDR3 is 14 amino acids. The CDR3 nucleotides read TGTGCCAGCAGTTCCGGGTCTTCTAACTATGGCTACACCTTC. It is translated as CASSSGSSNYGYTF.

CDR3 amino acids: CASSYSNRAGTEAFF. The CDR3 DNA sequence: TGTGCCAGCAGTTACTCGAACAGGGCAGGCACTGAAGCTTTCTTT. This rearrangement joins TRBV6-6 to TRBJ1-1; perhaps TRBD1 as D (6 bases). Germline V gives CDR1 MNHNY, CDR2 SVGAGI (reference sequence). The CDR3 spans 15 residues. Trimming stripped 0 bases from V and 4 bases from J, with 12 bases between.

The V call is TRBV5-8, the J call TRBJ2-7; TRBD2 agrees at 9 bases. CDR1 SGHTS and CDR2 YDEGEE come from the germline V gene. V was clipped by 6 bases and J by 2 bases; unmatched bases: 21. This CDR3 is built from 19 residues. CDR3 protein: CASTAPEAGGFLITYEQYF. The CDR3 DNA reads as TGTGCCAGCACCGCCCCAGAAGCGGGAGGCTTCCTAATAACCTACGAGCAGTACTTC.